These T cell receptor beta chains were read from a single sample in a study of blood T cell repertoires in COVID-19. Libraries were prepared by immunoSEQ multiplex PCR; TCRdb keeps only in-frame clonotypes and omits some of them. Of 150,000 to 200,000 clones in the sample, approximately 79% were seen once. Sequenced: peripheral blood. The origin of the receptors is a woman aged 70-85 years with acute or convalescent COVID-19. Each CDR3 is given with its conserved first and last residue. A D gene is named only where the DNA matches it firmly. Where a row states a size, it is once, few, many or the class of an expanded clone; other rows omit it.

TRBD1	TRBV30	.	TRBJ2-7	TGTGCCTGGCACCGTCCCCCGGGACAGGGGTCCTACGAGCAGTACTTC	CAWHRPPGQGSYEQYF
.	TRBV2	.	TRBJ1-1	TGTGCCAGCAGTGCAATGCAGAATCTGGAAGCTTTCTTT	CASSAMQNLEAFF
.	TRBV4-2	.	TRBJ1-2	TGTGCCAGCAGCCAAGGCGAGGGAGCGAACTATGGCTACACCTTC	CASSQGEGANYGYTF
.	TRBV5-8	.	TRBJ1-5	TGTGCCAGCAGCTCCGGGAGGAATCAGCCCCAGCATTTT	CASSSGRNQPQHF
.	TRBV5-1	.	TRBJ2-1	TGCGCCAGCAGCTTGGAAGTCGGCTCCTACAATGAGCAGTTCTTC	CASSLEVGSYNEQFF
.	TRBV27	.	TRBJ1-6	TGTGCCAGCAGTTTATTCGCTGAGAATTCACCCCTCCACTTT	CASSLFAENSPLHF
.	TRBV2	.	TRBJ2-5	TGTGCCAGCAACCGACAGTCTCAAGAGACCCAGTACTTC	CASNRQSQETQYF
TRBD1	TRBV27	.	TRBJ2-3	TGTGCCAGCGGAGACGGACAGGGCCCTTGGGATACGCAGTATTTT	CASGDGQGPWDTQYF
.	TRBV6-6	.	TRBJ2-7	TGTGCCAGCAGAGAAACGGGACATTCCTACGAGCAGTACTTC	CASRETGHSYEQYF
.	TRBV7-9	.	TRBJ2-7	TGTGCCAGCAGCTTACCGGTAACTAGGCCCTACGAGCAGTACTTC	CASSLPVTRPYEQYF
.	TRBV19	.	TRBJ2-4	TGTGCCAGTAGAGCGAGCAAACAAGTTCTAGCCAAAAACATTCAGTACTTC	CASRASKQVLAKNIQYF
TRBD1	TRBV4-1	.	TRBJ2-2	TGCGCCAGCAGCTACCGACAGGGGGCGGACACCGGGGAGCTGTTTTTT	CASSYRQGADTGELFF
.	TRBV2	once	TRBJ1-2	TGTGCCAGCAGTGGCCGGACACCCAACTATGGCTACACCTTC	CASSGRTPNYGYTF
.	TRBV2	few	TRBJ2-7	TGTGCCAGCAGACCCAACCTCAGGGTTTTCGACGAGCAGTACTTC	CASRPNLRVFDEQYF
.	TRBV7-3	.	TRBJ2-1	TGTGCCAGCAGCTTACCAGCCGGCGGTGAGCAGTTCTTC	CASSLPAGGEQFF
TRBD1	TRBV19	.	TRBJ1-3	TGTGCCAGTAGTGCTCGACAGGGGAGCTCTGGAAACACCATATATTTT	CASSARQGSSGNTIYF
TRBD2	TRBV27	.	TRBJ2-7	TGTGCCAGCAGTTCCCTAAAGACTAGCGGGAAGACCTACGAGCAGTACTTC	CASSSLKTSGKTYEQYF
TRBD2	TRBV30	.	TRBJ2-3	TGTGCCTGGAGTCCATTAGCGGGAGCATCAGATACGCAGTATTTT	CAWSPLAGASDTQYF
.	TRBV11-3	.	TRBJ1-1	TGTGCCAGCAGCCCAGGGGCCAAGCTTGAAGCTTTCTTT	CASSPGAKLEAFF
TRBD1	TRBV6-1	.	TRBJ2-2	TGTGCCAGCAGTCAAGTTTTCAGGGGGCTTGGCGGGGAGCTGTTTTTT	CASSQVFRGLGGELFF